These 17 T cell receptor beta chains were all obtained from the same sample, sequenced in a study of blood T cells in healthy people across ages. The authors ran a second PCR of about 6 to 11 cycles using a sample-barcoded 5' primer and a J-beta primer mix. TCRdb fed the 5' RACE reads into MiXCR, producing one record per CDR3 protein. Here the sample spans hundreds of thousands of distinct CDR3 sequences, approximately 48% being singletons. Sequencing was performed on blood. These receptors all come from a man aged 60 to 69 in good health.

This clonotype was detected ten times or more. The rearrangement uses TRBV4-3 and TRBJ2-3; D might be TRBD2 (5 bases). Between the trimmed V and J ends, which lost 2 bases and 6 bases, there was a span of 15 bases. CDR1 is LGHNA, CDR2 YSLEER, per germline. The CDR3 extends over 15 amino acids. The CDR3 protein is CASSQRGGPEDTQYF. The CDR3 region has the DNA TGCGCCAGCAGCCAAAGAGGCGGGCCAGAGGATACGCAGTATTTT.

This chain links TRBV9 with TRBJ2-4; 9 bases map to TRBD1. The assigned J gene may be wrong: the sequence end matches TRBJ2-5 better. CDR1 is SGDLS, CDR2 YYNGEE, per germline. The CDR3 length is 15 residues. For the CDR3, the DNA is TGTGCCAGCAGCGTAGGAGGACAGGGGCGAGAGACCCAGTACTTC. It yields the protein CASSVGGQGRETQYF.

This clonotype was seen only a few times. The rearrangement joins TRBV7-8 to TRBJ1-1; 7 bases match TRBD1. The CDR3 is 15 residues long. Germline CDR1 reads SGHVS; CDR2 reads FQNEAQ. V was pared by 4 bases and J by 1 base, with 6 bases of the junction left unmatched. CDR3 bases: TGTGCCAGCAGCTCGGAGGGGGCACCGAACACTGAAGCTTTCTTT. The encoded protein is CASSSEGAPNTEAFF.

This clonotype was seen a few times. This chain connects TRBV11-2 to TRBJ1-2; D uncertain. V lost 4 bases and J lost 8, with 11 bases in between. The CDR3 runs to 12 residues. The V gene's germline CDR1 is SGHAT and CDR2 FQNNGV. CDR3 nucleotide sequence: TGTGCCAGCAGCTCCAGAGCCGGGGGCTACACCTTC. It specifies CASSSRAGGYTF.

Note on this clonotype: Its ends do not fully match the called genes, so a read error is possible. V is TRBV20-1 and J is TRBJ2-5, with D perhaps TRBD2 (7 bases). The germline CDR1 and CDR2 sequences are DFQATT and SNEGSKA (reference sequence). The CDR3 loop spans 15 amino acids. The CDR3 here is CSARGRSGGARTQYF. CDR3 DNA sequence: TGCAGTGCAAGAGGGAGGTCGGGGGGCGCAAGGACCCAGTACTTC.

The CDR3 sequence is CSALRQDSEKLFF. The DNA for the CDR3 is TGCAGTGCTCTGAGACAGGACTCTGAAAAACTGTTTTTT. The chain combines TRBV20-1 with TRBJ1-4; D possibly corresponds to TRBD1 (6 bases). Germline CDR1 DFQATT, CDR2 SNEGSKA (reference sequence). The germline V and J ends were trimmed by 5 bases and 7 bases, with 14 bases remaining between them. The CDR3 contains 13 residues.

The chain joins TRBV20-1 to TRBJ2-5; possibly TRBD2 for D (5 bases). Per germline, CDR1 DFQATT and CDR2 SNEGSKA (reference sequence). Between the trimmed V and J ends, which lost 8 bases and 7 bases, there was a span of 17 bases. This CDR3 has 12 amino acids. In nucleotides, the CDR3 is TGCAGTACTATTGAAGGTCGGGGGACCCAGTACTTC. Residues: CSTIEGRGTQYF.

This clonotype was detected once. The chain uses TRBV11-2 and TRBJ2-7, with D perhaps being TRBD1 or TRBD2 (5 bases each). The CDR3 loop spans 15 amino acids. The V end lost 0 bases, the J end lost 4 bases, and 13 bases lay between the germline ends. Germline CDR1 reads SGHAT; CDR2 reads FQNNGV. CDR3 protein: CASSLDTVGAYEQYF. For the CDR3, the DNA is TGTGCCAGCAGCTTAGACACGGTCGGGGCTTACGAGCAGTACTTC. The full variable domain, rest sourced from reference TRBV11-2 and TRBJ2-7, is EAGVAQSPRYKIIEKRQSVAFWCNPISGHATLYWYQQILGQGPKLLIQFQNNGVVDDSQLPKDRFSAERLKGVDSTLKIQPAKLEDSAVYLCASSLDTVGAYEQYFGPGTRLTVT.

The DNA of the CDR3 is TGCAGTGCTAGAAAGTCGGGGGCCTTCTCCTACGAGCAGTACTTC. It yields the protein CSARKSGAFSYEQYF. The chain carries TRBV20-1 and TRBJ2-7; D possibly uses TRBD1 or TRBD2 (6 bases each). The CDR3 loop spans 15 amino acids. The V gene lost 2 bases and the J gene lost 0 bases, with 14 bases spanning the gap. Per the germline V gene, CDR1 is DFQATT and CDR2 is SNEGSKA (reference sequence).

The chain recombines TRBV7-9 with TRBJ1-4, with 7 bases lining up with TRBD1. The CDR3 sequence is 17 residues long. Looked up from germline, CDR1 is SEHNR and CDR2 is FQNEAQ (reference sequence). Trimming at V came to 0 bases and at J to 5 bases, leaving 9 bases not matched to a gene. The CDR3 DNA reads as TGTGCCAGCAGCTTAGCCTACGCCGGGACAGTAAATGAAAAACTGTTTTTT. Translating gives CASSLAYAGTVNEKLFF. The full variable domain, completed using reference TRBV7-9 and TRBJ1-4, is DTGVSQNPRHKITKRGQNVTFRCDPISEHNRLYWYRQTLGQGPEFLTYFQNEAQLEKSRLLSDRFSAERPKGSFSTLEIQRTEQGDSAMYLCASSLAYAGTVNEKLFFGSGTQLSVL.

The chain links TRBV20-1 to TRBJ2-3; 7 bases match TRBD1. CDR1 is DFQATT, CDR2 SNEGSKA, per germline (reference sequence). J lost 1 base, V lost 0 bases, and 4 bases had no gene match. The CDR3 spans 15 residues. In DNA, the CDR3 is TGCAGTGCTAGAGATAGAGGGACAGGCACAGATACGCAGTATTTT. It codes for CSARDRGTGTDTQYF.

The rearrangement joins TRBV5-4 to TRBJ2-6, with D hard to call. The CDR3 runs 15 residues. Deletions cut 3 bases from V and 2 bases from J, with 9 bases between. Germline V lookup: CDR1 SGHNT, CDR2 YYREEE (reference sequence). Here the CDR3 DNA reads TGTGCCAGCAGCTCTAAGGACCCTGGGGCCAACGTCCTGACTTTC. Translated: CASSSKDPGANVLTF. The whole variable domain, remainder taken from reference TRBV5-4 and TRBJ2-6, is ETGVTQSPTHLIKTRGQQVTLRCSSQSGHNTVSWYQQALGQGPQFIFQYYREEENGRGNFPPRFSGLQFPNYSSELNVNALELDDSALYLCASSSKDPGANVLTFGAGSRLTVL.

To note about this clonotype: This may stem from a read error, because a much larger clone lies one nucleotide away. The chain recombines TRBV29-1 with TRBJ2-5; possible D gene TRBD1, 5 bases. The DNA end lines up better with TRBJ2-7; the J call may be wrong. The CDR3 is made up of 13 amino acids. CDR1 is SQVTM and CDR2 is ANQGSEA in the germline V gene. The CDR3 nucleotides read TGCAGCGTTGTGTGCTACGACAGATACGAGCAGTACTTC. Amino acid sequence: CSVVCYDRYEQYF.

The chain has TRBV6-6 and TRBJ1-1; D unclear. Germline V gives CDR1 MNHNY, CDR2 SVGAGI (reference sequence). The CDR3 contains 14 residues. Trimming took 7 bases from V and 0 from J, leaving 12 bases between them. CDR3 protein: CASTDGYMNTEAFF. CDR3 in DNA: TGTGCCAGCACCGACGGATACATGAACACTGAAGCTTTCTTT.

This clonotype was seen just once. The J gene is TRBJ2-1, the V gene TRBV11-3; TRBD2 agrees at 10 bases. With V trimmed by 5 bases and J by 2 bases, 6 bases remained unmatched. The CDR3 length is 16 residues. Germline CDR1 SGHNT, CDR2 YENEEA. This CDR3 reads CASSQASGGTYNEQFF. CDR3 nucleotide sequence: TGTGCCAGCAGCCAGGCTAGCGGGGGAACCTACAATGAGCAGTTCTTC.

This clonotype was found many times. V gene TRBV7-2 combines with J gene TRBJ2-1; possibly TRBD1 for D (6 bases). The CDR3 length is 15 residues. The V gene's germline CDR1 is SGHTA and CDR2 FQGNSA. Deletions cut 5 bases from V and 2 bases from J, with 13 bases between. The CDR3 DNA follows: TGTGCCAGCAGCCCGGACAGATACACCTACAATGAGCAGTTCTTC. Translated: CASSPDRYTYNEQFF. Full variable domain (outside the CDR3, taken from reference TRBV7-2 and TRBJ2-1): GAGVSQSPSNKVTEKGKDVELRCDPISGHTALYWYRQSLGQGLEFLIYFQGNSAPDKSGLPSDRFSAERTGGSVSTLTIQRTQQEDSAVYLCASSPDRYTYNEQFFGPGTRLTVL.

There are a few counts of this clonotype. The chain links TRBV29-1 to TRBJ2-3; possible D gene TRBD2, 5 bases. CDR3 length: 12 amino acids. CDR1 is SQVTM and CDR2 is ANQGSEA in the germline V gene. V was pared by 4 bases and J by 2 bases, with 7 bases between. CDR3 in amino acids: CSVGGNTDTQYF. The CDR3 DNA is TGCAGCGTTGGAGGGAACACAGATACGCAGTATTTT.